This T cell receptor (beta chain) stems from a study of T cells after yellow fever vaccination. Study-wide results and caveats: The booster saw the reappearance of most primary-vaccination clones (approximately 97% CD4, roughly 87% CD8).

This clonotype has ten or more counts. The antigen is unknown. The V segment lost 3 bases and the J segment 0 bases; nucleotides outside the gene matches: 8. Germline-derived CDR1 and CDR2 are MNHEY and SVGAGI. The CDR3 loop spans 19 amino acids. TCRdb recomputed calls from the 5' RACE reads with MiXCR, one row per CDR3 protein. Counted here are 200,000 to 300,000 distinct CDR3 sequences, less than 9% occurring once; the ten biggest clones make up about 0.9%. This rearrangement joins TRBV6-5 to TRBJ2-1, with 13 bases lining up with TRBD2. The sequence derives from a man aged 25-40 years who received the YFV17D yellow fever vaccine. The specimen comprised CD4+ T cells sorted from PBMCs, sampled 15 days after the yellow fever booster vaccination. CDR3 sequence reads: CASSYHGTSGASSYNEQFF. The CDR3 DNA reads as TGTGCCAGCAGTTATCACGGGACTAGCGGGGCCAGCTCCTACAATGAGCAGTTCTTC.